The clone carrying this T cell receptor (beta chain) was detected only a few times. This entry comes from a study of cytotoxic CD8 clonotypes in ibrutinib-treated CLL. CDR1 is DFQATT, CDR2 SNEGSKA, per germline (reference sequence). This CDR3 contains 11 residues. The method was immunoSEQ multiplex PCR; TCRdb's version includes in-frame clones alone and lacks a portion of them. In the table there are 250,000 to 350,000 clones, 60% to 80% of which are singletons. This TCR derives from a human donor with chronic lymphocytic leukemia. The V gene is TRBV20-1, the J gene TRBJ2-7; TRBD2 is a possible D gene (6 bases). This material consisted of PBMCs, taken at disease progression, from a patient treated with ibrutinib. The chain's CDR3 is CSWAGMYEQYF. The CDR3 DNA reads as TGCAGCTGGGCGGGGATGTACGAGCAGTACTTC.